This T cell receptor beta chain is from a study of vaccination effects on CD4 cells after COVID-19. Some clones are missing from TCRdb's copy, which holds only in-frame ones; the method was immunoSEQ multiplex PCR. The repertoire includes fewer than 40,000 clones, approximately 84% of them detected once, and just under 2% sits in the top ten. A note on this clone: Its antigen is currently unknown.

The CDR3 spans 13 residues. Trimming cost V 7 bases and J 1 base, with 10 bases left between them. Germline lookup yields CDR1 WSHSY and CDR2 SAAADI. Antigen-specific CD4+ T cells were first expanded with viral peptide pools by the ViraFEST assay and only then sequenced. The culture ran for around 10 days before CD4+ T cells were isolated. Participants got two doses of BNT162b2 or mRNA-1273 vaccine. Half-medium exchanges with IL-2 medium took place on days 3 and 7. The TCR comes from a human donor who received a COVID-19 vaccine. Some clones in this sample may be carry-over from other donors' samples. This sample comprised CD4+ T cells from PBMCs cultured with HCoV-NL63 spike peptides, obtained after COVID-19 vaccination. The rearrangement joins TRBV10-2 to TRBJ1-1; no firm D call. The CDR3 loop reads CASIRHENTEAFF. As DNA, the CDR3 is TGCGCCAGCATCCGCCACGAGAACACTGAAGCTTTCTTT.